The source of this T cell receptor (beta chain) is a study of PD-1 blockade in classical Hodgkin lymphoma. Autologous stem cell transplantation was followed by relapse in every patient, and brentuximab vedotin exposure varied. Clones were read by immunoSEQ multiplex PCR, and TCRdb kept only the in-frame ones, dropping some. Altogether 10,000 to 15,000 clones are present, approximately 92% being singletons, with the ten largest covering about 11%. Sequenced here: peripheral blood mononuclear cells (PBMCs), sampled at baseline. This clonotype was obtained from a human donor with classical Hodgkin lymphoma.

The CDR3: CASLTGSFGYEQYF. The CDR3 coding sequence is TGTGCCAGTCTGACAGGTTCGTTTGGATACGAGCAGTACTTC. This chain joins TRBV11-2 and TRBJ2-7; the D gene is possibly TRBD1 (6 bases). With 9 bases removed from V and 4 bases from J, the gap between germline ends came to 19 bases. The CDR3 is made up of 14 amino acids. The V gene's germline CDR1 is SGHAT and CDR2 FQNNGV.